These 9 T cell receptor beta chains originate from one sample sequenced in a study of cytomegalovirus exposure and HLA in healthy donors. Use of 60 Vbeta and 13 Jbeta primers characterized the PCR. Sequencing was performed with immunoSEQ multiplex PCR; in TCRdb, only in-frame clones are kept and a portion is missing. The sample includes about 150,000 clones, approximately 82% of them seen just once. Sequencing used PBMCs. The receptors originated from a man between 18 and 35 years old in good health and CMV-seropositive.

This chain joins TRBV5-1 and TRBJ2-1; possibly TRBD2 for D (6 bases). Germline values: CDR1 SGHRS, CDR2 YFSETQ. The V and J ends lost 2 bases and 3 bases respectively, with 9 bases between them. The CDR3 extends over 14 amino acids. The CDR3 DNA follows: TGCGCCAGCAGCTTTAGCGGAAGCTACAATGAGCAGTTCTTC. This gives the protein CASSFSGSYNEQFF. The full variable domain, its missing parts supplied by reference TRBV5-1 and TRBJ2-1, is KAGVTQTPRYLIKTRGQQVTLSCSPISGHRSVSWYQQTPGQGLQFLFEYFSETQRNKGNFPGRFSGRQFSNSRSEMNVSTLELGDSALYLCASSFSGSYNEQFFGPGTRLTVL.

J is TRBJ2-7 and V is TRBV21-1; TRBD1 is the table's D call and was not checked against the DNA. TRBV21-1 has pseudogene status. The CDR3 totals 15 residues. This CDR3 reads CASSRQGSPGYEQYF. In DNA form, the CDR3 reads TGTGCCAGCAGCAGACAGGGATCTCCCGGCTACGAGCAGTACTTC.

V usage is TRBV4-2 and J usage is TRBJ2-1; 8 bases are a match to TRBD2. V shed 4 bases, J shed 9 bases, and the junction held 17 bases outside the gene matches. The CDR3 extends over 17 amino acids. CDR1 is LGHNA, CDR2 YNFKEQ, per germline. CDR3 coding DNA: TGTGCCAGCAGCCCTTTAGGGGAGACTAGCGTGGTTGGTGAGCAGTTCTTC. Translating gives CASSPLGETSVVGEQFF.

The chain employs TRBV19 and TRBJ1-4; D not resolved. Germline CDR1 LNHDA, CDR2 SQIVND (reference sequence). This CDR3 region has 13 residues. The V end lost 6 bases, the J end lost 8 bases, and 13 bases lay between the germline ends. CDR3 protein: CASRSGMGEKLFF. DNA for the CDR3: TGTGCCAGTAGGTCGGGGATGGGCGAAAAACTGTTTTTT. Variable domain in full (rest from reference TRBV19 and TRBJ1-4): DGGITQSPKYLFRKEGQNVTLSCEQNLNHDAMYWYRQDPGQGLRLIYYSQIVNDFQKGDIAEGYSVSREKKESFPLTVTSAQKNPTAFYLCASRSGMGEKLFFGSGTQLSVL.

The chain uses TRBV5-1 and TRBJ2-6, with a weak D call TRBD2 (5 bases). V lost 1 base, J lost 0 bases, and 8 bases lay in between. The V gene's germline CDR1 is SGHRS and CDR2 YFSETQ. The length of the CDR3 is 16 residues. CDR3: CASSLSGSSGANVLTF. The CDR3 DNA follows: TGCGCCAGCAGCTTGAGCGGAAGCTCTGGGGCCAACGTCCTGACTTTC. The full variable domain, in which reference TRBV5-1 and TRBJ2-6 provide the parts outside the CDR3, is KAGVTQTPRYLIKTRGQQVTLSCSPISGHRSVSWYQQTPGQGLQFLFEYFSETQRNKGNFPGRFSGRQFSNSRSEMNVSTLELGDSALYLCASSLSGSSGANVLTFGAGSRLTVL.

This chain uses TRBV14 with TRBJ2-5; 9 nucleotides line up with TRBD1. V lost 2 bases, J lost 4 bases, and 11 bases stayed unmatched. The germline CDR1 and CDR2 sequences are SGHDN and FVKESK. The CDR3 runs 17 residues. For the CDR3, the DNA is TGTGCCAGCAGCCAAACTGGCCGGGACAGGGAAATAGAGACCCAGTACTTC. Its protein product is CASSQTGRDREIETQYF.

The CDR3, as DNA: TGTGCCAGCTCAGCGGGAGGGTACCAAGAGACCCAGTACTTC. This translates into CASSAGGYQETQYF. The V and J genes are TRBV7-3 and TRBJ2-5; 10 bases line up with TRBD2. Germline V CDR1 and CDR2: SGHTA, FQGTGA. V was clipped by 8 bases and J by 0 bases; unmatched bases: 3. The CDR3 runs to 14 residues.

The chain couples TRBV5-6 to TRBJ1-1, with a weak D call TRBD1 (5 bases). The CDR3 consists of 15 residues. The germline V gene has CDR1 SGHDT and CDR2 YYEEEE. The V gene lost 4 bases and the J gene lost 0 bases, with 13 bases spanning the gap. The chain's CDR3 is CASSATVGLNTEAFF. CDR3 coding DNA: TGTGCCAGCAGCGCGACAGTAGGTCTGAACACTGAAGCTTTCTTT.

V usage is TRBV9 and J usage is TRBJ2-5; TRBD2 agrees at 12 bases. V was pared by 0 bases and J by 4 bases, with 1 base of the junction left unmatched. The CDR3 is 15 residues long. Germline CDR1 is SGDLS and CDR2 is YYNGEE. The CDR3 spells CASSVGTSGTETQYF. CDR3 DNA: TGTGCCAGCAGCGTAGGGACTAGCGGGACAGAGACCCAGTACTTC.